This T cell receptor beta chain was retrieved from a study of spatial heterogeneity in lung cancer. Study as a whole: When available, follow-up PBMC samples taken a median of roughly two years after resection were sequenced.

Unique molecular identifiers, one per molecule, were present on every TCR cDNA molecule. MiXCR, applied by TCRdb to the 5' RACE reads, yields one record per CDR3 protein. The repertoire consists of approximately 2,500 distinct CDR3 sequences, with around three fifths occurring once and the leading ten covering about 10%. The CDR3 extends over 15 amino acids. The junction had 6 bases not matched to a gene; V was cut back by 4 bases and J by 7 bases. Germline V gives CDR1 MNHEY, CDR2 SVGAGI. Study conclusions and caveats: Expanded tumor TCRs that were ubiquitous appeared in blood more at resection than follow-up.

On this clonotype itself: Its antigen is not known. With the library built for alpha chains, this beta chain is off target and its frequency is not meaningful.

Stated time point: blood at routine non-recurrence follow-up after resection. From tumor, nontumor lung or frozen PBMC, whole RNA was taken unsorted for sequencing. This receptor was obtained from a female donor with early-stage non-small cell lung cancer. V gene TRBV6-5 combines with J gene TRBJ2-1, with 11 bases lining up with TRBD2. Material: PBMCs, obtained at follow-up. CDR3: CASSLAGGPQNEQFF. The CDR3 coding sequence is TGTGCCAGCAGTTTAGCGGGAGGGCCCCAAAATGAGCAGTTCTTC.